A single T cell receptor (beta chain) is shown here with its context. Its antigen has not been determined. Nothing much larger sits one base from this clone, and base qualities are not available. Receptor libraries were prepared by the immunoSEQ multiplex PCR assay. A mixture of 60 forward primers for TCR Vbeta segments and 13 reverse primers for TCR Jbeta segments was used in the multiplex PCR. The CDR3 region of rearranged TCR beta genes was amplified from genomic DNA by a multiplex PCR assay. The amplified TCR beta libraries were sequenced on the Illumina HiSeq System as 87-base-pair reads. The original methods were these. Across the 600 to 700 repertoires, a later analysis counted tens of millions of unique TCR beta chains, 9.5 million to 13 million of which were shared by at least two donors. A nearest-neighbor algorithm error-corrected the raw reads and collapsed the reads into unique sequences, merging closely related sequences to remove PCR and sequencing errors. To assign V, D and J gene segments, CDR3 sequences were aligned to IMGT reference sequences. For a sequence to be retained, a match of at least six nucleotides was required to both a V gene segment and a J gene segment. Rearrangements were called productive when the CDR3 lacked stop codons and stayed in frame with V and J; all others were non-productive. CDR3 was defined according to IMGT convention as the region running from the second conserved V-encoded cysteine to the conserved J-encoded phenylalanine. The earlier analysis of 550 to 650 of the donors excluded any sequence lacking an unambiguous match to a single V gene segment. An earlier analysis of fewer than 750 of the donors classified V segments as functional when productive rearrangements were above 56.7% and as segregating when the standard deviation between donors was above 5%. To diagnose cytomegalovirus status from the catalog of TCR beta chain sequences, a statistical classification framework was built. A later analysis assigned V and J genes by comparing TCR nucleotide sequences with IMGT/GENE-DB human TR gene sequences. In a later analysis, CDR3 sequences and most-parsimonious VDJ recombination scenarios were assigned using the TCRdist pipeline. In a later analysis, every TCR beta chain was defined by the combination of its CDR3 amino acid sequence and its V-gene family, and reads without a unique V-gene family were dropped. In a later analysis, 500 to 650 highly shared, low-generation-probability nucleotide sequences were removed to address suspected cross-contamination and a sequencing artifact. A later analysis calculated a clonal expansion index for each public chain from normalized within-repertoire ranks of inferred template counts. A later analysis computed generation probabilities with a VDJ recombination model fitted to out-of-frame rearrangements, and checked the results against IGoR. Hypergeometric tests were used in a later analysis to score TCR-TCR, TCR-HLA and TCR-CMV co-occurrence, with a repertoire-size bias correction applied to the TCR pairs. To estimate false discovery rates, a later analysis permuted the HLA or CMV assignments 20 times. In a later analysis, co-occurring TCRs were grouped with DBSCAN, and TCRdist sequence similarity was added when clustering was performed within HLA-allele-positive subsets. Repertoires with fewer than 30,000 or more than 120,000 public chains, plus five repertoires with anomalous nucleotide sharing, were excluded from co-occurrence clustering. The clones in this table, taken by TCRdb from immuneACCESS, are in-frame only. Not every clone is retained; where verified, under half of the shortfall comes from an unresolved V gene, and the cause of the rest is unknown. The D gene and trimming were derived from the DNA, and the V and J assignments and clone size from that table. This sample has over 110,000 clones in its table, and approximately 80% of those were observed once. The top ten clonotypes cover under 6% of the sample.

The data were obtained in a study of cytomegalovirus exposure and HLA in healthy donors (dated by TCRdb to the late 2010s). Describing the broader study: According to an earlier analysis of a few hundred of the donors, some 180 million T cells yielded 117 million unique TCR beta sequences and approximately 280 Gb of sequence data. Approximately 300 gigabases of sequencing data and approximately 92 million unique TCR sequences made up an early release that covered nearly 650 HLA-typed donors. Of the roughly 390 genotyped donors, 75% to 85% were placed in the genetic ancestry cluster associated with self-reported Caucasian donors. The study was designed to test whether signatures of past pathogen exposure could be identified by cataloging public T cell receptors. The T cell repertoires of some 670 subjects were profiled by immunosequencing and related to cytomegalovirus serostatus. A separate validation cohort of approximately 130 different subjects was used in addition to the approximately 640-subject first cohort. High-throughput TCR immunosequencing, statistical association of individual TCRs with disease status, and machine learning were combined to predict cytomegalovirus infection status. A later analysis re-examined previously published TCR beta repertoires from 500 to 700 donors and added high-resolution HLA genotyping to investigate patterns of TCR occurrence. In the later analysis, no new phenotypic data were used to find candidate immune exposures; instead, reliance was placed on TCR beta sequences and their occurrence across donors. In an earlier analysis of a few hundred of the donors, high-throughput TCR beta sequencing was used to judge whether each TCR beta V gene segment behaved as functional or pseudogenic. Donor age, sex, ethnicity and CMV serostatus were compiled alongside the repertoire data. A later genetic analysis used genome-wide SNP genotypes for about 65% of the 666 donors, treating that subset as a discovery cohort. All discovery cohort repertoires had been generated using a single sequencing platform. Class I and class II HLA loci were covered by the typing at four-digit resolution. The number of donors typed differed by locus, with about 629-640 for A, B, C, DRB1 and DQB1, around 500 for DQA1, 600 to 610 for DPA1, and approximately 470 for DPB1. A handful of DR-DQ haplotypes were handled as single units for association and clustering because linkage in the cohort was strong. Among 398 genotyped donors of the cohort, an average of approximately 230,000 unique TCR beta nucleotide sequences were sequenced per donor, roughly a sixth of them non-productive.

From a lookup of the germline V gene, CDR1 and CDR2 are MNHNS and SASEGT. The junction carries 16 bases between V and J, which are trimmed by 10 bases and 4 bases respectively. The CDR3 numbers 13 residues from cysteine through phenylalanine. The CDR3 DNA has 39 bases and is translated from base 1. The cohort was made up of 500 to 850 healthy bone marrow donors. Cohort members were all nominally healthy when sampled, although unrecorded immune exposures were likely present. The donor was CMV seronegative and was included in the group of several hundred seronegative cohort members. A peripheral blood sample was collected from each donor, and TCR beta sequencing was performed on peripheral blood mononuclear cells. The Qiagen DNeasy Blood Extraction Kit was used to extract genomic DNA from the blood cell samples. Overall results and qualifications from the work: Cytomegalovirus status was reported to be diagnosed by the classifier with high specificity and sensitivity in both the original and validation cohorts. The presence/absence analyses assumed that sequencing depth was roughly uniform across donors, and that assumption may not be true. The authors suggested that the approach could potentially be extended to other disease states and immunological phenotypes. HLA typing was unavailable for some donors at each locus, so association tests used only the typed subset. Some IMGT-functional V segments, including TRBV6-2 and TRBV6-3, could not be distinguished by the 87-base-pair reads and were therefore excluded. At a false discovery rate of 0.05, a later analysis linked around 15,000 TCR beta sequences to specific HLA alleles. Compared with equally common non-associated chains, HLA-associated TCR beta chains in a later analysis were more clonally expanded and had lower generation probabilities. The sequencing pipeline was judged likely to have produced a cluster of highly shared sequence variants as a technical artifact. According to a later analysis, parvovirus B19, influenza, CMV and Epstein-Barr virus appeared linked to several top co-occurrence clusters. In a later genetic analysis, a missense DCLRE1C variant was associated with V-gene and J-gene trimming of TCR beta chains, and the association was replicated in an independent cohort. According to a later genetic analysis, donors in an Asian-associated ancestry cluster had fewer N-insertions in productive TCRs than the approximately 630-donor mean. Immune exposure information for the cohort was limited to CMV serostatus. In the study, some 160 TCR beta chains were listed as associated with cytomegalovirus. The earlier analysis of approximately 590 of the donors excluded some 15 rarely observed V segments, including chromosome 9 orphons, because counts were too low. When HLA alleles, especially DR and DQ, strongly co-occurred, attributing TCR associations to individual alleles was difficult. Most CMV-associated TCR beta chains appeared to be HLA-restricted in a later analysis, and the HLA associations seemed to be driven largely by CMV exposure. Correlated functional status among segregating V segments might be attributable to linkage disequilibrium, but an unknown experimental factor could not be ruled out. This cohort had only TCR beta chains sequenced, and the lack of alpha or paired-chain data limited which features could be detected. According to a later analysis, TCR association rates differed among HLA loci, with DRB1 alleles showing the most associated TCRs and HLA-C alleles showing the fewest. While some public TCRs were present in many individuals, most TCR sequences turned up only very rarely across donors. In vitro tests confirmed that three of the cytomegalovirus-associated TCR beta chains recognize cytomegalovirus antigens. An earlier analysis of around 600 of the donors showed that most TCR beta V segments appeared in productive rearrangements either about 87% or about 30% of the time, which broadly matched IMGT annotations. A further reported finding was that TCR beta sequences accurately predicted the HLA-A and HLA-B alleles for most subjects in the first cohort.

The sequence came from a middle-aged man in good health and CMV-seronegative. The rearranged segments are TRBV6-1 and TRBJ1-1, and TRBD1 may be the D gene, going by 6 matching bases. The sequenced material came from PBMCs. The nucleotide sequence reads TGTGCCATCTGGGCACAGGGCGGCACTGAAGCTTTCTTT. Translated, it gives CAIWAQGGTEAFF.